This T cell receptor beta chain was captured in a study of T cell clonality in common variable immunodeficiency. General observations from the study: Common variable immunodeficiency TCR beta sequences reportedly had fewer deletions and N-nucleotide insertions.

J gave up 7 bases and V 5 bases, and 14 bases lay outside the gene matches. This CDR3 comprises 16 residues. The germline V gene has CDR1 SGHVS and CDR2 FNYEAQ. Ten or more counts support this clone. The target antigen is unknown. The read ends 3 residues shy of where the CDR3 ends; the end is completed using the germline J gene. Produced via immunoSEQ multiplex PCR; TCRdb's table is partial and in-frame only. The repertoire consists of some 34,000 clones, none detected only once. Most patients and controls had Caucasian heritage. The origin of this receptor is a human donor with common variable immunodeficiency. The V call is TRBV7-6, the J call TRBJ2-4, with 7 bases aligning to TRBD2. The sequenced sample was peripheral blood mononuclear cells. The chain's CDR3 is CASSTPLADTENIQYF. Partial CDR3 DNA: TGTGCCAGCAGCACACCTCTAGCGGACACCGAGAACATT.